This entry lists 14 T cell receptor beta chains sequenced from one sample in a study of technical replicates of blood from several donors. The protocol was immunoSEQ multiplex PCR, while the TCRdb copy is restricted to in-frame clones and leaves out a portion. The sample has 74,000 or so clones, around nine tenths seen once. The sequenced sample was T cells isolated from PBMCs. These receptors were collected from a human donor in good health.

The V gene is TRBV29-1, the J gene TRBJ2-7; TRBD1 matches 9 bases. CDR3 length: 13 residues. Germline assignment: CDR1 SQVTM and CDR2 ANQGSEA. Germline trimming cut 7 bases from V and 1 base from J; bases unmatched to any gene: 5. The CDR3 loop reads CSGQTGGSYEQYF. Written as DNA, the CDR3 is TGCAGCGGCCAGACAGGGGGTTCCTACGAGCAGTACTTC.

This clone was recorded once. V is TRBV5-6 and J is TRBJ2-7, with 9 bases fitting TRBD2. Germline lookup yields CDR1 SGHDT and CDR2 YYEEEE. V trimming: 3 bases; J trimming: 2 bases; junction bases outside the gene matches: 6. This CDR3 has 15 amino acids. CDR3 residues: CASSWVAGEAYEQYF. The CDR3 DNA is TGTGCCAGCAGCTGGGTAGCGGGAGAGGCCTACGAGCAGTACTTC. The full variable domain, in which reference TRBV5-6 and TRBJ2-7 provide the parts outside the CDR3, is DAGVTQSPTHLIKTRGQQVTLRCSPKSGHDTVSWYQQALGQGPQFIFQYYEEEERQRGNFPDRFSGHQFPNYSSELNVNALLLGDSALYLCASSWVAGEAYEQYFGPGTRLTVT.

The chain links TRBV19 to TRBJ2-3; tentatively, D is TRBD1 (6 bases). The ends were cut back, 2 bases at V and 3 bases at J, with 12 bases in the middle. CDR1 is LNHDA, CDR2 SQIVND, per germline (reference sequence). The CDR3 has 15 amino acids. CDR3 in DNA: TGTGCCAGTAGTATAACCCCCACAGGGACAGATACGCAGTATTTT. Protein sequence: CASSITPTGTDTQYF.

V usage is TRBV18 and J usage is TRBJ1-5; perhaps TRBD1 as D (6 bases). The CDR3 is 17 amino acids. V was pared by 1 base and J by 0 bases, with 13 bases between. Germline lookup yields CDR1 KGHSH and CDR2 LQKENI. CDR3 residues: CASSPRAGDYSNQPQHF. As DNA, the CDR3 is TGTGCCAGCTCACCACGGGCAGGGGATTATAGCAATCAGCCCCAGCATTTT.

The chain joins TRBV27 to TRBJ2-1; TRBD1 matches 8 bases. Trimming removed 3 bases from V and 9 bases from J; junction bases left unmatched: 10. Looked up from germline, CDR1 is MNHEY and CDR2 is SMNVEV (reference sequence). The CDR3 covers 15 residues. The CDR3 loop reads CASSLGGTGLGEQFF. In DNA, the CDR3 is TGTGCCAGCAGTTTGGGCGGGACAGGTCTAGGTGAGCAGTTCTTC.

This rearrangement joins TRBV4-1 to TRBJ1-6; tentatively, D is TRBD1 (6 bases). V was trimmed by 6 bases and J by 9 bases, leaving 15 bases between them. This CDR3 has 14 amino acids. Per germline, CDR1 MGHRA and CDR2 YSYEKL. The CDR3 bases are TGCGCCAGCAGACAACCTGGACAGCGTTCACCCCTCCACTTT. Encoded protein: CASRQPGQRSPLHF.

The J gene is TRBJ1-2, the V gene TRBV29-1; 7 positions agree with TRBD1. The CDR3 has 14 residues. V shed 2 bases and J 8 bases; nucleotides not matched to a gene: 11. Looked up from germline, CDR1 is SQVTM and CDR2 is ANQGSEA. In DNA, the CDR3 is TGCAGCGTTGAACCGGACAGGTTAGCTATGGGCTACACCTTC. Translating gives CSVEPDRLAMGYTF.

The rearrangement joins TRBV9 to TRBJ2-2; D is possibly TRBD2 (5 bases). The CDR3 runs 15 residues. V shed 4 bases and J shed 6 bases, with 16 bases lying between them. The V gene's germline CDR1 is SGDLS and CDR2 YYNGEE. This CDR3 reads CASSYGNGVAGELFF. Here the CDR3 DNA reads TGTGCCAGCAGCTACGGGAACGGGGTAGCCGGGGAGCTGTTTTTT. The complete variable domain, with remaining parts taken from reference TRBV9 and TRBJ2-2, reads DSGVTQTPKHLITATGQRVTLRCSPRSGDLSVYWYQQSLDQGLQFLIQYYNGEERAKGNILERFSAQQFPDLHSELNLSSLELGDSALYFCASSYGNGVAGELFFGEGSRLTVL.

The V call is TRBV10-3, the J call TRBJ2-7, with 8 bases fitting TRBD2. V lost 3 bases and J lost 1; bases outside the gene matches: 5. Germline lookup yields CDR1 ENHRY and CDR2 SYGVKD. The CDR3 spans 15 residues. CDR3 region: CAISDSSGFSYEQYF. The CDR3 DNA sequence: TGTGCCATCAGTGATTCTAGCGGGTTTTCCTACGAGCAGTACTTC.

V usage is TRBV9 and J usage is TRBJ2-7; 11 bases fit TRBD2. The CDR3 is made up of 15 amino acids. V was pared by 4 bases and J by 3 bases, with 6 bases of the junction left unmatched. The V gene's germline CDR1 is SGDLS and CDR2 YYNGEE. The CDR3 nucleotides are TGTGCCAGCAGCCCTTTCGGACTAGCGGGCTACGAGCAGTACTTC. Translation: CASSPFGLAGYEQYF.

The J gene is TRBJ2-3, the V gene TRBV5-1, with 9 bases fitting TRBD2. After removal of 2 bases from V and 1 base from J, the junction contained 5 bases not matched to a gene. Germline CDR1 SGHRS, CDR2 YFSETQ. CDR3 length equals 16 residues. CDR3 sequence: CASSFSGRLGTDTQYF. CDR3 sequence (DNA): TGCGCCAGCAGCTTCAGCGGGAGGCTAGGCACAGATACGCAGTATTTT.

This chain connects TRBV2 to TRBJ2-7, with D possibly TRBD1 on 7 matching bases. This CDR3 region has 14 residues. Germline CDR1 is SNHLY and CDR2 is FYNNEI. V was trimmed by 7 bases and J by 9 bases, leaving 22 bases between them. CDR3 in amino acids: CASTPYASQGGQYF. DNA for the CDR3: TGTGCCAGCACCCCGTATGCGTCTCAGGGGGGGCAGTACTTC.

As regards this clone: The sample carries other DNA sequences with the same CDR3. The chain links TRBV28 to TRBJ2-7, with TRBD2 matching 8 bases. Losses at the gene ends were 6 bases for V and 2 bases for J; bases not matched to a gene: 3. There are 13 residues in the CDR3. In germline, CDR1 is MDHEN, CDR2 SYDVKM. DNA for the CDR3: TGTGCCAGCAGATTAGCGGGACCCTACGAGCAGTACTTC. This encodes CASRLAGPYEQYF.

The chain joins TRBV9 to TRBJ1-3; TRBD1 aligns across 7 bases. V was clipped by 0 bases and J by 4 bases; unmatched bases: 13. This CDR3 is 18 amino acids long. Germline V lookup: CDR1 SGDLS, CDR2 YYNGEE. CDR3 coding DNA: TGTGCCAGCAGCGTAGATCCAGACAGGGAATCACTCGGAAACACCATATATTTT. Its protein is CASSVDPDRESLGNTIYF.